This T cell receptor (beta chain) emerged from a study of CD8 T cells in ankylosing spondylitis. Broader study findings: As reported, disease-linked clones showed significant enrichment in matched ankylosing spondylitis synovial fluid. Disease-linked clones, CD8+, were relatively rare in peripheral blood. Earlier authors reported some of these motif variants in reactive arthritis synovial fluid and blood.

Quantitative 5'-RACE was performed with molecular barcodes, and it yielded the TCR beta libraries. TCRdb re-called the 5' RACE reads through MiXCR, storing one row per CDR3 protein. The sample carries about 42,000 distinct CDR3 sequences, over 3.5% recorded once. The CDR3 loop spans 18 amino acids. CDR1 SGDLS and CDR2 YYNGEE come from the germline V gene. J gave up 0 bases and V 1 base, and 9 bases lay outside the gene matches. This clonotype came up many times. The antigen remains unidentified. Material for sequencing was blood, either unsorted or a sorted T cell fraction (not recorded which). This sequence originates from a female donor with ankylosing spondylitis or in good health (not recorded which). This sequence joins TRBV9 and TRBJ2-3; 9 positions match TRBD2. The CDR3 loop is CASSVLDSGGSSTDTQYF. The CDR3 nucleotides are TGTGCCAGCAGCGTACTGGATAGCGGGGGATCTAGCACAGATACGCAGTATTTT.